Below are 6 T cell receptor beta chains sequenced from a single sample in a study of blood T cell repertoires in COVID-19. Data came from immunoSEQ multiplex PCR; TCRdb stores just in-frame clones and leaves some out. This sample has about 280,000 clones, with roughly 90% found just once. Sequencing input: PBMCs or T cells enriched from blood (not recorded which). The receptor source for this set is a woman between 18 and 30 years old with acute COVID-19.

A remark on this clone: One end of the junction varies from germline; a read error may be responsible. V gene TRBV12-3 or TRBV12-4 combines with J gene TRBJ2-3; TRBD1 might be the D (5 bases). The CDR3 contains 12 residues. CDR3 loop: CASIDSKDTQYF. CDR3 bases: TGTGCCAGCATCGACAGCAAAGATACGCAGTATTTT.

The chain employs TRBV30 and TRBJ2-2; 9 bases match TRBD1. The V gene end was trimmed by 4 bases and the J gene end by 4 bases; junction bases not matched to a gene: 4. The CDR3 extends over 14 amino acids. The germline V gene has CDR1 GTSNPN and CDR2 SVGIG (reference sequence). Here the CDR3 reads CAWTGTGSTGELFF. DNA for the CDR3: TGTGCCTGGACTGGGACAGGGTCCACCGGGGAGCTGTTTTTT.

The genes are TRBV10-3 and TRBJ2-3; D may be TRBD1 (5 bases). Trimming pared 4 bases from V and 7 bases from J, leaving 18 bases between. The CDR3 has 15 amino acids. The germline gives CDR1 ENHRY, CDR2 SYGVKD. CDR3 nucleotide sequence: TGTGCCATCAGTGGTGAGGTCCCAGGGTCGTATACGCAGTATTTT. Translation: CAISGEVPGSYTQYF.

The chain couples TRBV2 to TRBJ2-3, with a tentative D call TRBD2 (5 bases). This CDR3 comprises 13 residues. Germline V gene sequence: CDR1 SNHLY, CDR2 FYNNEI. Trimming took off 4 bases at V and 2 bases at J, with 7 bases between the two ends. The CDR3 DNA reads TGTGCCAGCAGTGGGGAGTACACAGATACGCAGTATTTT. This gives the protein CASSGEYTDTQYF.

This clone showed up just a few times. V gene TRBV4-1 combines with J gene TRBJ1-5; D remains ambiguous. Germline CDR1 MGHRA, CDR2 YSYEKL. The CDR3 consists of 17 residues. The germline V and J ends were trimmed by 0 bases and 0 bases, with 12 bases remaining between them. The CDR3 nucleotides are TGCGCCAGCAGCCAAGATCCCCAGCGCTATAGCAATCAGCCCCAGCATTTT. It specifies CASSQDPQRYSNQPQHF.

Here the CDR3 reads CASSPRDSYLSGNTIYF. The DNA for the CDR3 is TGTGCCAGCAGCCCTAGGGACAGCTACCTCTCTGGAAACACCATATATTTT. V and J are TRBV7-8 and TRBJ1-3; 7 bases agree with TRBD1. Per germline, CDR1 SGHVS and CDR2 FQNEAQ. V lost 5 bases to trimming and J lost 0 bases; unmatched junction nucleotides: 10. The CDR3 totals 17 residues.